The 29 T cell receptor beta chains given below trace back to one sample, sequenced in a study of Ad26.COV2.S vaccination and SARS-CoV-2 variants. The sample's treatment: roughly 20 received Ad26.COV2.S at low or high dose, single or two shots; about 5 received placebo; per-sample allocation not given. On day 63 after the first injection, vaccine and placebo recipients gave samples. Profiled with immunoSEQ multiplex PCR; TCRdb holds only in-frame clones, not every one. The sample contains 240,000 or so clones, approximately 87% of which appear only once. Sequenced here: peripheral blood, sampled in a trial of Ad26.COV2.S vaccine versus placebo. Receptor source: a person between 18 and 65 years old who received the Ad26.COV2.S COVID-19 vaccine or a placebo.

The chain uses TRBV20-1 and TRBJ1-5; D gene unclear. The V gene lost 5 bases and the J gene lost 11 bases, with 13 bases spanning the gap. Germline V gene lookup returns CDR1 DFQATT and CDR2 SNEGSKA (reference sequence). This CDR3 comprises 11 residues. CDR3 region: CSAGDPPAQHF. DNA for the CDR3: TGCAGTGCTGGCGACCCCCCGGCCCAGCATTTT.

This chain links TRBV2 with TRBJ1-4; a possible D gene is TRBD1 (6 bases). Germline V gene data show CDR1 as SNHLY and CDR2 as FYNNEI. The germline V and J ends were trimmed by 5 bases and 7 bases, with 17 bases remaining between them. The CDR3 is made up of 15 amino acids. The CDR3 loop reads CASSKGGTGAEKLFF. As DNA, the CDR3 is TGTGCCAGCAGTAAGGGGGGTACGGGTGCTGAAAAACTGTTTTTT.

This rearrangement joins TRBV9 to TRBJ1-1, with D perhaps matching TRBD1 (6 bases). V gave up 0 bases and J gave up 4 bases, with 10 bases separating them. The CDR3 contains 14 residues. Germline V gene lookup returns CDR1 SGDLS and CDR2 YYNGEE. The CDR3 DNA follows: TGTGCCAGCAGCGTAGTTGGGGGGGCCACTGAAGCTTTCTTT. It specifies CASSVVGGATEAFF.

This chain links TRBV28 with TRBJ1-1; D is perhaps TRBD1 (5 bases). V lost 1 base and J 1 base, leaving 10 bases between the germline ends. Germline V gene sequence: CDR1 MDHEN, CDR2 SYDVKM. The CDR3 covers 15 residues. In DNA, the CDR3 is TGTGCCAGCAGTTTATTGCCGGGACGGAACACTGAAGCTTTCTTT. It is translated as CASSLLPGRNTEAFF.

This chain joins TRBV10-3 and TRBJ2-5; the match to TRBD1 covers 8 bases. The CDR3 consists of 13 residues. The V and J ends lost 11 bases and 2 bases, in that order; junction bases with no gene match: 7. From germline, CDR1 is ENHRY and CDR2 SYGVKD. Written as DNA, the CDR3 is TGTGCCTCAGGGGGCGGGACACAAGAGACCCAGTACTTC. Protein sequence: CASGGGTQETQYF.

The V and J genes are TRBV11-2 and TRBJ1-1, with D possibly being TRBD1 (6 bases). Between the trimmed V and J ends, which lost 0 bases and 4 bases, there was a span of 15 bases. The V gene's germline CDR1 is SGHAT and CDR2 FQNNGV. The CDR3 spans 16 residues. The CDR3 sequence: CASSLEQGIRGTEAFF. The CDR3 DNA reads as TGTGCCAGCAGCTTAGAACAGGGAATTAGGGGCACTGAAGCTTTCTTT.

This chain connects TRBV7-2 to TRBJ2-1, with 8 positions matching TRBD2. Trimming at V came to 5 bases and at J to 10 bases, leaving 13 bases not matched to a gene. CDR1 SGHTA and CDR2 FQGNSA come from the germline V gene. The CDR3 runs to 15 residues. Here the CDR3 DNA reads TGTGCCAGCAGCACCCGACTAGCGACGGGGAAGGAGCAGTTCTTC. Protein: CASSTRLATGKEQFF. Full variable domain (remainder filled in from reference TRBV7-2 and TRBJ2-1): GAGVSQSPSNKVTEKGKDVELRCDPISGHTALYWYRQSLGQGLEFLIYFQGNSAPDKSGLPSDRFSAERTGGSVSTLTIQRTQQEDSAVYLCASSTRLATGKEQFFGPGTRLTVL.

J is TRBJ1-1 and V is TRBV5-4; 7 bases map to TRBD1. The CDR3 runs to 15 residues. Germline-derived CDR1 and CDR2 are SGHNT and YYREEE (reference sequence). The J segment lost 1 base and the V segment lost 0 bases, leaving 3 bases of the junction unmatched. CDR3 sequence reads: CASSLDWTGNTEAFF. CDR3 nucleotide sequence: TGTGCCAGCAGCTTGGACTGGACAGGGAACACTGAAGCTTTCTTT.

The J gene is TRBJ2-1, the V gene TRBV30, with TRBD1 as a possible D gene (6 bases). This CDR3 is 14 amino acids long. The germline V and J ends were trimmed by 1 base and 4 bases, with 11 bases remaining between them. Looked up from germline, CDR1 is GTSNPN and CDR2 is SVGIG (reference sequence). The chain's CDR3 is CAWSGTDRYNEQFF. DNA of the CDR3: TGTGCCTGGAGTGGGACAGACAGATACAATGAGCAGTTCTTC. Supplemented by reference TRBV30 and TRBJ2-1, the full variable domain reads SQTIHQWPATLVQPVGSPLSLECTVEGTSNPNLYWYRQAAGRGLQLLFYSVGIGQISSEVPQNLSASRPQDRQFILSSKKLLLSDSGFYLCAWSGTDRYNEQFFGPGTRLTVL.

The chain uses TRBV11-2 and TRBJ2-3; D is ambiguous. CDR3 length equals 13 residues. The V end was cut by 5 bases, the J end by 0 bases, with 6 bases between. CDR1 and CDR2 from the germline V gene are SGHAT and FQNNGV. The CDR3 DNA sequence: TGTGCCAGCAGCAGTACTAGCACAGATACGCAGTATTTT. This encodes CASSSTSTDTQYF. The complete variable domain, with remaining parts taken from reference TRBV11-2 and TRBJ2-3, reads EAGVAQSPRYKIIEKRQSVAFWCNPISGHATLYWYQQILGQGPKLLIQFQNNGVVDDSQLPKDRFSAERLKGVDSTLKIQPAKLEDSAVYLCASSSTSTDTQYFGPGTRLTVL.

On this clone itself: The sample holds other DNA sequences that translate to the same CDR3. DNA for the CDR3: TGCGCCAGCAGCCAAGGACAGGGGTCCTACGAGCAGTACTTC. This encodes CASSQGQGSYEQYF. The chain uses TRBV4-3 and TRBJ2-7; 8 bases match TRBD1. This CDR3 is built from 14 residues. V shed 1 base, J shed 1 base, and the junction held 0 bases outside the gene matches. Per germline, CDR1 LGHNA and CDR2 YSLEER.

The chain combines TRBV24-1 with TRBJ1-4; D unclear. The CDR3 totals 14 residues. V was shortened by 5 bases and J by 4 bases, with 10 bases between the two germline ends. Germline assignment: CDR1 KGHDR and CDR2 SFDVKD. This CDR3 reads CATSAPGYNEKLFF. The CDR3 nucleotides are TGTGCCACCAGTGCCCCGGGGTATAATGAAAAACTGTTTTTT.

V gene TRBV6-5 combines with J gene TRBJ2-7; D uncertain. The germline CDR1 and CDR2 sequences are MNHEY and SVGAGI. The V end was cut by 2 bases, the J end by 7 bases, with 6 bases between. CDR3 length: 11 residues. The CDR3 nucleotides are TGTGCCAGCAGTTACCTCAGGGAGCAGTACTTC. This gives the protein CASSYLREQYF.

The chain joins TRBV6-2 or TRBV6-3 to TRBJ1-5; D perhaps matches TRBD1 (6 bases). The ends were cut back, 6 bases at V and 0 bases at J, with 15 bases in the middle. The CDR3 is 16 residues long. Germline V gene sequence: CDR1 MNHEY, CDR2 SVGEGT. CDR3 DNA: TGTGCCAGCAGCGGGACATTCTCCTATAGCAATCAGCCCCAGCATTTT. It is translated as CASSGTFSYSNQPQHF.

J is TRBJ1-3 and V is TRBV10-3; 9 bases align to TRBD1. Germline CDR1 reads ENHRY; CDR2 reads SYGVKD. V was pared by 6 bases and J by 0 bases, with 3 bases of the junction left unmatched. The CDR3 is 15 amino acids. CDR3 DNA sequence: TGTGCCATCAGGGGACAGGGCATCTCTGGAAACACCATATATTTT. Translating gives CAIRGQGISGNTIYF.

The chain combines TRBV6-6 with TRBJ2-3; D call uncertain. Trimming stripped 5 bases from V and 6 bases from J, with 9 bases between. Per the germline V gene, CDR1 is MNHNY and CDR2 is SVGAGI (reference sequence). CDR3 length: 12 amino acids. In DNA form, the CDR3 reads TGTGCCAGCAGTCCTACGGCCGATACGCAGTATTTT. It yields the protein CASSPTADTQYF.

The chain employs TRBV6-5 and TRBJ1-1, with D unclear. This CDR3 is built from 15 residues. Trimming pared 5 bases from V and 5 bases from J, leaving 18 bases between. Looked up from germline, CDR1 is MNHEY and CDR2 is SVGAGI. This chain's CDR3 is CASSLPTALGTEAFF. CDR3 coding DNA: TGTGCCAGCAGTCTGCCAACAGCTCTAGGGACTGAAGCTTTCTTT.

V and J are TRBV7-9 and TRBJ2-6; 9 positions match TRBD1. The V segment lost 4 bases and the J segment 0 bases; nucleotides outside the gene matches: 7. Germline assignment: CDR1 SEHNR and CDR2 FQNEAQ (reference sequence). The CDR3 runs to 18 residues. Here the CDR3 reads CASSSPGQGFSGANVLTF. The CDR3 bases are TGTGCCAGCAGCTCTCCGGGACAGGGTTTCTCTGGGGCCAACGTCCTGACTTTC.

The chain has TRBV6-5 and TRBJ1-3; TRBD1 aligns across 9 bases. This CDR3 is 15 amino acids long. With V trimmed by 0 bases and J by 3 bases, 0 bases remained unmatched. Germline values: CDR1 MNHEY, CDR2 SVGAGI. This chain's CDR3 is CASSYSGQGGNTIYF. The CDR3 DNA is TGTGCCAGCAGTTACTCGGGACAGGGTGGAAACACCATATATTTT.

The rearrangement links TRBV15 to TRBJ1-1; TRBD1 might be the D (6 bases). The germline V gene has CDR1 LNHNV and CDR2 YYDKDF (reference sequence). V shed 0 bases and J shed 5 bases, with 13 bases lying between them. This CDR3 is built from 15 residues. The CDR3 sequence is CATSRDLGRGTEAFF. DNA for the CDR3: TGTGCCACCAGCAGAGATCTAGGGAGGGGGACTGAAGCTTTCTTT.

The genes are TRBV6-2 or TRBV6-3 and TRBJ1-1; D remains unclear. The CDR3 is 13 amino acids. Germline V gene data show CDR1 as MNHEY and CDR2 as SVGEGT. Trimming stripped 2 bases from V and 2 bases from J, with 6 bases between. CDR3 coding DNA: TGTGCCAGCAGTTACGCGGGAAACACTGAAGCTTTCTTT. Protein product: CASSYAGNTEAFF.

Points on this clone: One end of the junction does not line up with germline, which may come from a read error. The V and J genes are TRBV6-5 and TRBJ2-7; TRBD2 is a possible D gene (6 bases). This CDR3 has 14 amino acids. CDR1 MNHEY and CDR2 SVGAGI come from the germline V gene. The CDR3 sequence: CASSYGGVWDPQDF. CDR3 in DNA: TGTGCCAGCAGTTATGGAGGGGTATGGGACCCCCAGGACTTC.

This clone was observed a few times. This chain joins TRBV4-1 and TRBJ2-7, with D possibly being TRBD1 (6 bases). The CDR3 has 13 residues. Germline V gene sequence: CDR1 MGHRA, CDR2 YSYEKL. Trimming pared 4 bases from V and 1 base from J, leaving 8 bases between. The CDR3 loop reads CASSLRGSYEQYF. CDR3 nucleotides: TGCGCCAGCAGCCTAAGGGGGTCCTACGAGCAGTACTTC.

This chain joins TRBV29-1 and TRBJ2-1, with 7 bases aligning to TRBD1. The CDR3 has 17 residues. The V segment lost 2 bases and the J segment 2 bases; nucleotides outside the gene matches: 12. Germline V gives CDR1 SQVTM, CDR2 ANQGSEA. In DNA, the CDR3 is TGCAGCGTTGAACACAGGGCCCGAGACAGGGCCTACAATGAGCAGTTCTTC. This gives the protein CSVEHRARDRAYNEQFF.

This sequence joins TRBV13 and TRBJ2-7, with TRBD1 as a possible D gene (8 bases). Germline-derived CDR1 and CDR2 are PRHDT and FYEKMQ (reference sequence). With 1 base removed from V and 3 bases from J, the gap between germline ends came to 10 bases. This CDR3 comprises 14 residues. The CDR3: CASSLDRGGYEQYF. CDR3 DNA: TGTGCCAGCAGCTTAGACAGGGGGGGCTACGAGCAGTACTTC.

V usage is TRBV28 and J usage is TRBJ2-7; 10 bases agree with TRBD2. J lost 0 bases, V lost 5 bases, and 13 bases had no gene match. The CDR3 length is 18 residues. The germline V gene has CDR1 MDHEN and CDR2 SYDVKM. In DNA, the CDR3 is TGTGCCAGCAGTCACCCCTACATACTAGCGGGAAGCTCCTACGAGCAGTACTTC. This sequence encodes CASSHPYILAGSSYEQYF. Based on the CDR3 plus reference TRBV28 and TRBJ2-7, the full variable domain is DVKVTQSSRYLVKRTGEKVFLECVQDMDHENMFWYRQDPGLGLRLIYFSYDVKMKEKGDIPEGYSVSREKKERFSLILESASTNQTSMYLCASSHPYILAGSSYEQYFGPGTRLTVT.

The chain recombines TRBV5-1 with TRBJ2-1, with 14 bases matching TRBD2. J was trimmed by 8 bases and V by 3 bases; bases with no gene match: 13. Germline values: CDR1 SGHRS, CDR2 YFSETQ. The CDR3 is 18 residues long. CDR3 coding DNA: TGCGCCAGCAGCTCCGGACTAGCGGGAGGACTCGTAGCGGATGAGCAGTTCTTC. Protein: CASSSGLAGGLVADEQFF.

V is TRBV6-2 or TRBV6-3 and J is TRBJ2-7, with D unresolved. V was shortened by 2 bases and J by 6 bases, with 11 bases between the two germline ends. CDR1 is MNHEY and CDR2 is SVGEGT in the germline V gene. This CDR3 is 13 amino acids long. CDR3 loop: CASSYTPAGEQYF. The DNA for the CDR3 is TGTGCCAGCAGTTACACGCCCGCCGGCGAGCAGTACTTC.

CDR3 bases: TGCGCCAGCAGCTTGGACACAACTAGCACAGATACGCAGTATTTT. Its translation: CASSLDTTSTDTQYF. The gene calls are TRBV5-1 and TRBJ2-3; D remains ambiguous. The CDR3 length is 15 residues. V gave up 0 bases and J gave up 0 bases, with 8 bases separating them. Germline lookup yields CDR1 SGHRS and CDR2 YFSETQ.